The 26 T cell receptor beta chains in this list originate from one sample, sequenced in a study of blood T cell repertoires in COVID-19. TCRdb keeps only in-frame clones here, not all; method: immunoSEQ multiplex PCR. This repertoire shows about 430,000 clones, roughly 88% found once; its top ten account for about 1.5%. The specimen sequenced was PBMCs or T cells enriched from blood (not recorded which). The receptor set was obtained from a woman younger than 35 who had been exposed to COVID-19.

The chain has TRBV13 and TRBJ1-2, with TRBD1 identical over 9 bases. The CDR3 covers 14 residues. The V and J ends lost 5 bases and 8 bases, in that order; junction bases with no gene match: 9. Germline V lookup: CDR1 PRHDT, CDR2 FYEKMQ (reference sequence). CDR3 nucleotide sequence: TGTGCCAGCAGCGCGGACAGGGGAGGATTAGGCTACACCTTC. Translated: CASSADRGGLGYTF.

This chain links TRBV10-3 with TRBJ2-7; TRBD2 agrees at 7 bases. CDR1 is ENHRY and CDR2 is SYGVKD in the germline V gene. After removal of 2 bases from V and 6 bases from J, the junction contained 10 bases not matched to a gene. This CDR3 is 15 amino acids long. The CDR3, as DNA: TGTGCCATCAGTGAGGGGCGGGAGAGCCCCCTCGAGCAGTACTTC. It codes for CAISEGRESPLEQYF.

The J gene is TRBJ1-5, the V gene TRBV4-1, with 8 bases matching TRBD1. Trimming cost V 0 bases and J 6 bases; bases outside gene matches: 10. The germline CDR1 and CDR2 sequences are MGHRA and YSYEKL. The CDR3 totals 17 residues. CDR3 DNA sequence: TGCGCCAGCAGCCAAGAGAAGATGTCAGGGGGCGGTCAGCCCCAGCATTTT. As protein: CASSQEKMSGGGQPQHF.

The V gene is TRBV19, the J gene TRBJ2-7; 7 bases are a match to TRBD2. From germline, CDR1 is LNHDA and CDR2 SQIVND (reference sequence). J was trimmed by 0 bases and V by 10 bases; bases with no gene match: 6. This CDR3 has 13 residues. CDR3 region: CAILRGTSYEQYF. The CDR3 region has the DNA TGTGCCATACTGCGGGGGACCTCCTACGAGCAGTACTTC.

This clone occurred once. The chain links TRBV18 to TRBJ2-1; 9 bases map to TRBD1. Unmatched junction bases numbered 14, after V lost 8 bases and J lost 9 bases. Germline V gene data show CDR1 as KGHSH and CDR2 as LQKENI. The CDR3 covers 15 residues. The CDR3 here is CASQPKRTGDSEQFF. DNA of the CDR3: TGTGCCAGCCAACCTAAAAGGACAGGGGACAGTGAGCAGTTCTTC. The complete variable domain, with remaining parts taken from reference TRBV18 and TRBJ2-1, reads NAGVMQNPRHLVRRRGQEARLRCSPMKGHSHVYWYRQLPEEGLKFMVYLQKENIIDESGMPKERFSAEFPKEGPSILRIQQVVRGDSAAYFCASQPKRTGDSEQFFGPGTRLTVL.

The chain recombines TRBV7-9 with TRBJ2-7; 8 nucleotides align to TRBD1. V trimming: 5 bases; J trimming: 5 bases; junction bases outside the gene matches: 8. Per the germline V gene, CDR1 is SEHNR and CDR2 is FQNEAQ (reference sequence). This CDR3 is 14 amino acids long. The CDR3 DNA sequence: TGTGCCAGCAGCGTACAGGGGGTCCAGCACGAGCAGTACTTC. Protein product: CASSVQGVQHEQYF.

The rearrangement uses TRBV19 and TRBJ2-1, with 8 bases matching TRBD2. Germline CDR1 LNHDA, CDR2 SQIVND (reference sequence). V was clipped by 7 bases and J by 2 bases; unmatched bases: 16. This CDR3 is built from 18 residues. The CDR3 region has the DNA TGTGCCAGTACCGGGCGGGGCCTACTAGCGGTGACCTACAATGAGCAGTTCTTC. This gives the protein CASTGRGLLAVTYNEQFF.

The gene calls are TRBV19 and TRBJ2-7, with TRBD1 matching 7 bases. CDR3 length equals 16 residues. Losses at the gene ends were 7 bases for V and 1 base for J; bases not matched to a gene: 13. Germline CDR1 is LNHDA and CDR2 is SQIVND (reference sequence). The CDR3 loop reads CASNPTRDSQSYEQYF. CDR3 coding DNA: TGTGCCAGTAACCCTACCAGGGACAGCCAATCCTACGAGCAGTACTTC. Filled out from reference TRBV19 and TRBJ2-7, the complete variable domain reads DGGITQSPKYLFRKEGQNVTLSCEQNLNHDAMYWYRQDPGQGLRLIYYSQIVNDFQKGDIAEGYSVSREKKESFPLTVTSAQKNPTAFYLCASNPTRDSQSYEQYFGPGTRLTVT.

This sequence joins TRBV5-6 and TRBJ2-5; D gene uncertain. V shed 2 bases and J shed 1 base, with 6 bases lying between them. CDR3 length: 13 residues. Germline V gene data show CDR1 as SGHDT and CDR2 as YYEEEE. This chain's CDR3 is CASSFLSQETQYF. The CDR3 region has the DNA TGTGCCAGCAGCTTTCTATCCCAAGAGACCCAGTACTTC.

CDR3 amino acids: CASSVAVASGGASLQFF. DNA for the CDR3: TGTGCCAGCAGCGTAGCGGTTGCTAGCGGGGGGGCGAGTCTGCAGTTCTTC. The V and J genes are TRBV9 and TRBJ2-1; 12 nucleotides agree with TRBD2. CDR1 is SGDLS and CDR2 is YYNGEE in the germline V gene. The CDR3 is 17 amino acids. V lost 0 bases to trimming and J lost 12 bases; unmatched junction nucleotides: 13. Variable domain in full (rest from reference TRBV9 and TRBJ2-1): DSGVTQTPKHLITATGQRVTLRCSPRSGDLSVYWYQQSLDQGLQFLIQYYNGEERAKGNILERFSAQQFPDLHSELNLSSLELGDSALYFCASSVAVASGGASLQFFGPGTRLTVL.

A few counts support this clone. V usage is TRBV4-3 and J usage is TRBJ1-4; unclear D gene. CDR1 LGHNA and CDR2 YSLEER come from the germline V gene. The CDR3 has 15 residues. V lost 0 bases and J lost 0, with 5 bases in between. The CDR3 nucleotides are TGCGCCAGCAGCCAAGATCAGACAACTAATGAAAAACTGTTTTTT. It yields the protein CASSQDQTTNEKLFF.

The V gene is TRBV28, the J gene TRBJ2-7, with 8 bases that match TRBD1. This CDR3 has 14 amino acids. Germline lookup yields CDR1 MDHEN and CDR2 SYDVKM. V was clipped by 3 bases and J by 3 bases; unmatched bases: 4. The CDR3 reads CASSFRGRGYEQYF. DNA for the CDR3: TGTGCCAGCAGTTTCAGGGGGCGAGGCTACGAGCAGTACTTC.

This clone was seen a handful of times. This rearrangement joins TRBV5-5 to TRBJ1-3, with TRBD1 matching over 7 bases. Germline CDR1 reads SGHKS; CDR2 reads YYEKEE (reference sequence). There are 15 residues in the CDR3. V gave up 3 bases and J gave up 2 bases; unmatched junction bases: 5. The CDR3: CASSSGQAAGNTIYF. Here the CDR3 DNA reads TGTGCCAGCAGCTCCGGACAGGCCGCTGGAAACACCATATATTTT.

The chain combines TRBV15 with TRBJ2-2, with TRBD2 identical over 9 bases. Germline CDR1 LNHNV, CDR2 YYDKDF (reference sequence). Trimming removed 0 bases from V and 0 bases from J; junction bases left unmatched: 8. This CDR3 contains 19 residues. The CDR3 nucleotides are TGTGCCACCAGCAGAGAACCGACTAGCGGAGGGGCGAACACCGGGGAGCTGTTTTTT. Amino acid sequence: CATSREPTSGGANTGELFF.

The chain is built from TRBV28 and TRBJ2-1; 7 positions agree with TRBD2. Germline lookup yields CDR1 MDHEN and CDR2 SYDVKM. The CDR3 spans 15 residues. V was clipped by 7 bases and J by 5 bases; unmatched bases: 11. The CDR3 spells CASNPHSSGHNEQFF. DNA for the CDR3: TGTGCCAGCAATCCCCATTCTAGCGGCCACAATGAGCAGTTCTTC.

The V gene is TRBV28, the J gene TRBJ2-7; perhaps TRBD1 as D (6 bases). Germline-derived CDR1 and CDR2 are MDHEN and SYDVKM. The V end was cut by 2 bases, the J end by 3 bases, with 8 bases between. The CDR3 contains 13 residues. CDR3 region: CASSLTTGYEQYF. CDR3 sequence (DNA): TGTGCCAGCAGTTTAACGACAGGCTACGAGCAGTACTTC.

This clone was observed a single time. V and J are TRBV14 and TRBJ1-3; D is ambiguous. The V end was cut by 9 bases, the J end by 2 bases, with 20 bases between. Germline CDR1 is SGHDN and CDR2 is FVKESK. This CDR3 comprises 16 residues. The CDR3 protein is CASVYWARKTGNTIYF. In DNA, the CDR3 is TGTGCCAGTGTTTATTGGGCCCGGAAGACTGGAAACACCATATATTTT.

V gene TRBV11-3 combines with J gene TRBJ2-2; TRBD1 agrees at 10 bases. This CDR3 contains 16 residues. V lost 5 bases to trimming and J lost 5 bases; unmatched junction nucleotides: 8. The germline gives CDR1 SGHNT, CDR2 YENEEA. In nucleotides, the CDR3 is TGTGCCAGCAGCCTCGAGACAGGGGGCAGGACCGGGGAGCTGTTTTTT. It translates to CASSLETGGRTGELFF. Full variable domain (outside the CDR3, taken from reference TRBV11-3 and TRBJ2-2): EAGVVQSPRYKIIEKKQPVAFWCNPISGHNTLYWYLQNLGQGPELLIRYENEEAVDDSQLPKDRFSAERLKGVDSTLKIQPAELGDSAVYLCASSLETGGRTGELFFGEGSRLTVL.

This sequence joins TRBV18 and TRBJ2-1; D may be TRBD2 (5 bases). The CDR3 spans 15 residues. Trimming pared 2 bases from V and 2 bases from J, leaving 10 bases between. Germline CDR1 is KGHSH and CDR2 is LQKENI. CDR3 in amino acids: CASSPVRGTYNEQFF. The CDR3 DNA reads TGTGCCAGCTCACCAGTCCGGGGAACCTACAATGAGCAGTTCTTC. The variable domain in full, with the rest retrieved from reference TRBV18 and TRBJ2-1, is NAGVMQNPRHLVRRRGQEARLRCSPMKGHSHVYWYRQLPEEGLKFMVYLQKENIIDESGMPKERFSAEFPKEGPSILRIQQVVRGDSAAYFCASSPVRGTYNEQFFGPGTRLTVL.

V usage is TRBV28 and J usage is TRBJ2-1, with D perhaps matching TRBD2 (5 bases). V shed 4 bases and J shed 0 bases, with 13 bases lying between them. The germline V gene has CDR1 MDHEN and CDR2 SYDVKM. The CDR3 runs to 16 residues. The CDR3 here is CASSSPLDFSYNEQFF. For the CDR3, the DNA is TGTGCCAGCAGTTCCCCACTGGACTTCTCCTACAATGAGCAGTTCTTC.

The genes are TRBV11-2 and TRBJ2-7, with D possibly matching TRBD2 (6 bases). Trimming left V 2 bases short and J 7 bases short, with 24 bases between. The CDR3 extends over 17 amino acids. Per the germline V gene, CDR1 is SGHAT and CDR2 is FQNNGV. The chain's CDR3 is CASSLRLGLSAAEEQYF. Here the CDR3 DNA reads TGTGCCAGCAGCTTAAGGTTGGGACTCTCAGCGGCAGAAGAGCAGTACTTC. The entire variable domain, with the rest obtained from reference TRBV11-2 and TRBJ2-7, is as follows: EAGVAQSPRYKIIEKRQSVAFWCNPISGHATLYWYQQILGQGPKLLIQFQNNGVVDDSQLPKDRFSAERLKGVDSTLKIQPAKLEDSAVYLCASSLRLGLSAAEEQYFGPGTRLTVT.

There are a few counts of this clone. V and J are TRBV28 and TRBJ1-5; D may be TRBD1 (6 bases). The germline gives CDR1 MDHEN, CDR2 SYDVKM. Trimming removed 3 bases at V and 5 bases at J, with 14 bases between. The CDR3 covers 15 residues. In DNA form, the CDR3 reads TGTGCCAGCAGTTTTCTTTTAGAGGGGGATCAGCCCCAGCATTTT. It specifies CASSFLLEGDQPQHF.

The V call is TRBV10-2, the J call TRBJ1-1; possible D gene TRBD1, 5 bases. Trimming took off 10 bases at V and 1 base at J, with 10 bases between the two ends. The CDR3 extends over 12 amino acids. Germline V lookup: CDR1 WSHSY, CDR2 SAAADI. The CDR3 region is CAIQTENTEAFF. The CDR3 bases are TGCGCCATCCAGACAGAGAACACTGAAGCTTTCTTT.

CDR3 region: CASSQEGGVTEAFF. CDR3 DNA sequence: TGCGCCAGCAGCCAAGAGGGGGGAGTCACTGAAGCTTTCTTT. The chain couples TRBV4-1 to TRBJ1-1, with a possible D match to TRBD1 (5 bases). This CDR3 region has 14 residues. Germline V CDR1 and CDR2: MGHRA, YSYEKL. V dropped 0 bases and J dropped 4 bases, with 9 bases sitting between them.

The J gene is TRBJ1-3, the V gene TRBV6-1; D ambiguous. V was shortened by 1 base and J by 3 bases, with 4 bases between the two germline ends. The CDR3 sequence is 13 residues long. From germline, CDR1 is MNHNS and CDR2 SASEGT. The CDR3 sequence: CASSEVYGNTIYF. The CDR3 nucleotides are TGTGCCAGCAGTGAAGTCTATGGAAACACCATATATTTT.

The V call is TRBV5-1, the J call TRBJ2-7, with D perhaps TRBD1 (6 bases). Germline CDR1 reads SGHRS; CDR2 reads YFSETQ. V was cut by 0 bases and J by 3 bases, with 13 bases left in between. This CDR3 comprises 15 residues. This CDR3 is CASSLEAGDHYEQYF. As DNA, the CDR3 is TGCGCCAGCAGCTTGGAAGCAGGGGACCACTACGAGCAGTACTTC. Filled out from reference TRBV5-1 and TRBJ2-7, the complete variable domain reads KAGVTQTPRYLIKTRGQQVTLSCSPISGHRSVSWYQQTPGQGLQFLFEYFSETQRNKGNFPGRFSGRQFSNSRSEMNVSTLELGDSALYLCASSLEAGDHYEQYFGPGTRLTVT.